This TCR beta chain derives from a study of T cells in Graves' hyperthyroidism and ophthalmopathy. The length of the CDR3 is 14 residues. J was trimmed by 2 bases and V by 6 bases; bases with no gene match: 7. This clonotype was found many times. Its target is not known. Using RNA transcripts as the source, TCR beta CDR3 regions were amplified. The TCR CDR3 first-round RT-PCR relied on the HTBI primer set. One entry per CDR3 protein, called by TCRdb with MiXCR from the multiplex PCR reads. The sample yields roughly 500,000 distinct CDR3 sequences, 40% to 50% seen once. Study conclusions and caveats: Most thyroid clonotypes that were expanded above 0.001 also turned up in blood.

This clonotype was sampled from an adult woman with Graves' disease, either hyperthyroidism or ophthalmopathy (not recorded which). Sequencing was done on a sample of peripheral blood or thyroid tissue (not recorded which). The chain recombines TRBV12-3 or TRBV12-4 with TRBJ2-7, with 7 bases aligning to TRBD1. CDR3 amino acids: CASSRLGGTYEQYF. CDR3 bases: TGTGCCAGCAGCCGCCTAGGGGGCACCTACGAGCAGTACTTC.